This T cell receptor (beta chain) was obtained from a study of human T cells and chemical hapten exposure. Regarding time point: pre-sensitization, week 0. The treatment is: therapeutic diphenylcyclopropenone sensitization with weekly scalp DPC. Each donor was an alopecia patient between 18 and 70 years of age who qualified for DPC. TCRdb called the RACE reads again in MiXCR, with one record for every CDR3 protein. The data contain approximately 370,000 distinct CDR3 sequences, around 5.5% of them singletons. This clonotype showed up many times. This CDR3 comprises 18 residues. Germline V lookup: CDR1 SGDLS, CDR2 YYNGEE. V was pared by 0 bases and J by 1 base, with 18 bases between.

This sample comprised whole blood, obtained in connection with sensitization to the hapten diphenylcyclopropenone (DPC). This TCR was sampled from a woman between 18 and 29 years old with alopecia areata. Some clones in this sample may be carry-over from other donors' samples. The chain joins TRBV9 to TRBJ2-3; possibly TRBD2 for D (7 bases). The CDR3 DNA follows: TGTGCCAGCAGCGTAGTGTTTGAGGGGGGGCAAGGCACAGATACGCAGTATTTT. Amino acid sequence: CASSVVFEGGQGTDTQYF.